The source of this T cell receptor (beta chain) is a study of technical replicates of blood from a handful of donors listed by TCRdb under 2017. The CDR3 runs 16 residues from the cysteine to the phenylalanine. Kept here is only the CDR3 DNA, which spans 48 bases and is read in frame from base 1. Sequences LGHNA (CDR1) and YNFKEQ (CDR2) are obtained from the germline V gene. The junction carries 14 bases between V and J, which are trimmed by 0 bases and 4 bases respectively. The receptor library was made with the immunoSEQ multiplex PCR assay. TCRdb took this table from immuneACCESS and kept in-frame rearrangements with V and J called. Such tables lack part of the clones; where checked against another copy, unresolved V genes explain under half of the gap, and the rest is unexplained. The sample records tens of thousands of clones, around nine tenths of which are singletons. Of the sample, 0.27% falls within the top ten clones.

In regard to this clone: Its antigen specificity is not known. No base quality values were provided; no much bigger clone lies one nucleotide off.

The sequence was obtained from a human donor in good health. Sample: T cells isolated from PBMCs. The V gene is TRBV4-2 and the J gene is TRBJ2-3, and TRBD1 may be the D gene, going by 5 matching bases. Here is the DNA: TGTGCCAGCAGCCAAGAAGGGGCTTTGGTAGCAGATACGCAGTATTTT. This gives the protein CASSQEGALVADTQYF.